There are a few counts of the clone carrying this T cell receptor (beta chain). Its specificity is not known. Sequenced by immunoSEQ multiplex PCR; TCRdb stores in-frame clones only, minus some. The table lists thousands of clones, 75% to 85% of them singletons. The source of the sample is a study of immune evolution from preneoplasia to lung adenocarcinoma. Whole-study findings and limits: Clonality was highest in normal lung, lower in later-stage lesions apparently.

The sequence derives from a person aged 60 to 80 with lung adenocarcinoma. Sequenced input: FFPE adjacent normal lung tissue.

The chain's CDR3 is CASSLAGQAEAFF. CDR3 sequence (DNA): TGTGCCAGCAGCTTAGCAGGGCAGGCTGAAGCTTTCTTT. This chain links TRBV7-9 with TRBJ1-1; D gene uncertain. V shed 0 bases and J shed 6 bases, with 8 bases lying between them. CDR3 length: 13 residues. Germline V gene lookup returns CDR1 SEHNR and CDR2 FQNEAQ (reference sequence).